This T cell receptor beta chain was sequenced for a study of cytomegalovirus exposure and HLA in healthy donors. PCR primers comprised 60 Vbeta and 13 Jbeta primers. The method was immunoSEQ multiplex PCR; TCRdb's version includes in-frame clones alone and lacks a portion of them. The data show 150,000 to 200,000 clones, roughly 88% seen once. Despite likely unrecorded immune exposures, the donors were nominally healthy at the time of sampling. Sequenced material: PBMCs. The sequence derives from a woman between 18 and 29 years old in good health and CMV-seronegative.

The CDR3 DNA sequence: TGTGCAAGTCGCTTACCAAGAAAGGGGCAGGCGACAGCCTATGGCTACACCTTC. Its translation is CASRLPRKGQATAYGYTF. The chain is built from TRBV12-2 and TRBJ1-2; the tabulated D call, TRBD1, remains unverified against the DNA. TRBV12-2 is described as a pseudogene. The CDR3 is made up of 18 amino acids.